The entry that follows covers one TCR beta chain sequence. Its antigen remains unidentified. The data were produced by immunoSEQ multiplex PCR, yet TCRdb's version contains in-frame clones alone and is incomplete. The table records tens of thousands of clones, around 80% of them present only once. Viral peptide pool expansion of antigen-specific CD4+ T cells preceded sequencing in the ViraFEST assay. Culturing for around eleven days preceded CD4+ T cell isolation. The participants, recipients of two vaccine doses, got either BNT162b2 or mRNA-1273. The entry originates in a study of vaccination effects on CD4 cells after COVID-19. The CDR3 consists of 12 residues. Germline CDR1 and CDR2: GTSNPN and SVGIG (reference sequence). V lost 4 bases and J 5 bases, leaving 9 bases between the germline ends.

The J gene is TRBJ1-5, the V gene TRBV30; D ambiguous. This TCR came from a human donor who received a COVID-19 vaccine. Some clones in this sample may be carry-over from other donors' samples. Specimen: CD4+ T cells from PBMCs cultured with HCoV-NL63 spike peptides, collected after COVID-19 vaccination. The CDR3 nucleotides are TGTGCCTGGAACGTAGGTTATCAGCCCCAGCATTTT. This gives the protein CAWNVGYQPQHF.